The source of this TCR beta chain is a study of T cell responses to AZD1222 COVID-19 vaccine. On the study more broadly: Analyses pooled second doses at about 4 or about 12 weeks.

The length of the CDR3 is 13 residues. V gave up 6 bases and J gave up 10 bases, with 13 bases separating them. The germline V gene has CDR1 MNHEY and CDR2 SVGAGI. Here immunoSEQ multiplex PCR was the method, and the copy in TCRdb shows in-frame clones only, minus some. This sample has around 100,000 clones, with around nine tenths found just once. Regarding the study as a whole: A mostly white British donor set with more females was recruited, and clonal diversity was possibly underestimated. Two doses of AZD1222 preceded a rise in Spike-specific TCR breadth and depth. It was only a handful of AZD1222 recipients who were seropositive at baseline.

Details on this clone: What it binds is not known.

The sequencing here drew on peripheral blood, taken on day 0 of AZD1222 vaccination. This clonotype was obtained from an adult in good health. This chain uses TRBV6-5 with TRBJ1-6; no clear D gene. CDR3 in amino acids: CASRILPGSPLHF. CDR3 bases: TGTGCCAGCAGAATCCTTCCGGGCTCACCCCTCCACTTT.